What follows are 4 T cell receptor beta chains derived from one specimen sequenced in a study of beta chain features in type 1 diabetes. General observations from the study: Significant though moderate, a shortening of TCRB CDR3s appeared in all four CD4+ subsets of Type 1 diabetes patients.

Their specific antigens are unknown. The study reverse transcribed the entire isolated RNA, so it sequenced expressed TCRB transcripts. Using immunoSEQ multiplex PCR, the repertoire was profiled, and TCRdb retains in-frame clones only, with some absent. Among 300,000 to 350,000 clones listed, roughly 13% were seen once. Sequences were obtained from naive CD4+ T cells from blood. Receptors originate from a woman younger than 35 with type 1 diabetes.

This clone was detected a few times. This chain links TRBV19 with TRBJ2-5; TRBD2 is a possible D gene (6 bases). CDR1 is LNHDA and CDR2 is SQIVND in the germline V gene (reference sequence). Trimming took 5 bases from V and 0 from J, leaving 13 bases between them. The CDR3 is made up of 15 amino acids. CDR3 sequence (DNA): TGTGCCAGTAGTCCTAAGCGGGCACACCAAGAGACCCAGTACTTC. Residues: CASSPKRAHQETQYF.

This clone was picked up a small number of times. The J gene is TRBJ2-7, the V gene TRBV7-2; 11 nucleotides match TRBD2. The V gene's germline CDR1 is SGHTA and CDR2 FQGNSA. This CDR3 region has 15 residues. V lost 3 bases, J lost 5 bases, and 6 bases stayed unmatched. DNA of the CDR3: TGTGCCAGCAGCTTCCATAGCGGGAGGGCCGACGAGCAGTACGTC. Its protein product is CASSFHSGRADEQYV.

This clone was detected only a few times. This chain links TRBV6-5 with TRBJ1-1; D is undetermined. CDR1 and CDR2 (germline): MNHEY, SVGAGI. The CDR3 extends over 13 amino acids. The V end was cut by 6 bases, the J end by 1 base, with 9 bases between. DNA for the CDR3: TGTGCCAGCAGCTTACGAGGGAACACTGAAGCTTTCTTT. It codes for CASSLRGNTEAFF.

The V gene is TRBV4-1, the J gene TRBJ1-1, with TRBD1 as a possible D gene (5 bases). CDR1 is MGHRA and CDR2 is YSYEKL in the germline V gene. There are 13 residues in the CDR3. Trimming pared 5 bases from V and 4 bases from J, leaving 11 bases between. The CDR3 DNA reads TGCGCCAGCAGCTCGACGGGGGGCACTGAAGCTTTCTTT. The encoded protein is CASSSTGGTEAFF.